This record looks at one T cell receptor (beta chain) sequence and its context. Authors' processing steps: Reference gene primer amplification gave nucleated cell count estimates. The assay was immunoSEQ multiplex PCR, and TCRdb's table has in-frame clones only and misses some. The V and J calls and the clone size are those of that table, but D and trimming were determined from the DNA. The sample contains approximately 70,000 clones, just over 90% of which appear only once. The CDR3 sequence is 18 residues long. With 1 base removed from V and 2 bases from J, the gap between germline ends came to 21 bases. Germline-derived CDR1 and CDR2 are SGHKS and YYEKEE (reference sequence). This sample was included in a study of blood T cell repertoires in COVID-19. The wider study: Sample material is recorded as cDNA or gDNA derived from T cells, B-cell-depleted T cells, or PBMCs.

This receptor was identified in a man aged 50 to 60 with COVID-19, enrolled during active disease. The chain combines TRBV5-5 with TRBJ1-1, with D perhaps TRBD1 (5 bases). The sample taken for sequencing was peripheral blood. The CDR3 here is CASSLTPVGRGGNTEAFF. CDR3 bases: TGTGCCAGCAGCTTGACTCCCGTCGGACGGGGGGGAAACACTGAAGCTTTCTTT. Supplemented by reference TRBV5-5 and TRBJ1-1, the full variable domain reads DAGVTQSPTHLIKTRGQQVTLRCSPISGHKSVSWYQQVLGQGPQFIFQYYEKEERGRGNFPDRFSARQFPNYSSELNVNALLLGDSALYLCASSLTPVGRGGNTEAFFGQGTRLTVV.